The T cell receptor beta chain under discussion was sequenced for a study of control samples from healthy donors and cancer patients. Method: immunoSEQ multiplex PCR; TCRdb's copy keeps in-frame clones and lacks some. The sample holds over 70,000 clones; less than 90% are singletons and the top ten take 6% to 9.5%. V dropped 4 bases and J dropped 2 bases, with 12 bases sitting between them. The CDR3 spans 14 residues. The germline V gene has CDR1 KGHSH and CDR2 LQKENI. What was sequenced was blood. The clonotype originates from a woman aged 60 to 75 in good health. The chain links TRBV18 to TRBJ2-7; D unresolved. In DNA form, the CDR3 reads TGTGCCAGCTCACTAAGCTCAGACACCTACGAGCAGTACTTC. Encoded protein: CASSLSSDTYEQYF.